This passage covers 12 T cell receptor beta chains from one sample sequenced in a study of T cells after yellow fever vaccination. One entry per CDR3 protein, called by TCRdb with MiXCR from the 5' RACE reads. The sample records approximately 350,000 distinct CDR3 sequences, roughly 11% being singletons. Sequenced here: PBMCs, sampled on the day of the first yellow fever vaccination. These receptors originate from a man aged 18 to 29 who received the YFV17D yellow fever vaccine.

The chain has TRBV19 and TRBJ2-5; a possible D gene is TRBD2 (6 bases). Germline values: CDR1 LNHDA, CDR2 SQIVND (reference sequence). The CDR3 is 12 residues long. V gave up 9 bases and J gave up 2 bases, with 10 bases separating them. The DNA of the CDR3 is TGTGCCAGCGGAGGGTTTCAAGAGACCCAGTACTTC. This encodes CASGGFQETQYF.

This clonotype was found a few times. The CDR3 spells CASSLQGAYTF. The CDR3 nucleotides read TGTGCCAGCAGTTTACAGGGGGCGTACACCTTC. V gene TRBV28 combines with J gene TRBJ1-2, with 8 bases that match TRBD1. Germline values: CDR1 MDHEN, CDR2 SYDVKM. The length of the CDR3 is 11 residues. After removal of 2 bases from V and 11 bases from J, the junction contained 1 base not matched to a gene.

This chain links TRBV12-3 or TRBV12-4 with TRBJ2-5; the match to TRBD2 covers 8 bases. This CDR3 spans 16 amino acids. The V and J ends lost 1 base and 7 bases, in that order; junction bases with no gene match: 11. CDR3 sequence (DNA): TGTGCCAGCAGTTTAGTAGTAGCGGGGCCTTCGCGGACCCAGTACTTC. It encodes CASSLVVAGPSRTQYF.

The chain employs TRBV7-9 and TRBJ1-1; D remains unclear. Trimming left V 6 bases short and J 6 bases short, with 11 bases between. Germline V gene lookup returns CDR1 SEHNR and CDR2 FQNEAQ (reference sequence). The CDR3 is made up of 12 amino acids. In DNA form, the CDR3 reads TGTGCCAGCAGGCCATTTTCGTCTGAAGCTTTCTTT. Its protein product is CASRPFSSEAFF.

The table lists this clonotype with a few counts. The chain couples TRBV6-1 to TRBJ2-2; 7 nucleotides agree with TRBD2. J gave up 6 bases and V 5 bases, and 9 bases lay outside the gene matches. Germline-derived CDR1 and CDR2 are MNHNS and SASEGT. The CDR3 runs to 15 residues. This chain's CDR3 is CASSPGGGGPGELFF. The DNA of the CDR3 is TGTGCCAGCAGTCCGGGGGGTGGCGGCCCCGGGGAGCTGTTTTTT.

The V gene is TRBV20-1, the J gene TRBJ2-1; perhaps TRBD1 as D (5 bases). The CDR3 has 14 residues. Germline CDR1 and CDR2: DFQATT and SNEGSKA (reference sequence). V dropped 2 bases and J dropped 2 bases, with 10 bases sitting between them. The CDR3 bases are TGCAGTGCTAGACAGGGTGGCACCTACAATGAGCAGTTCTTC. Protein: CSARQGGTYNEQFF.

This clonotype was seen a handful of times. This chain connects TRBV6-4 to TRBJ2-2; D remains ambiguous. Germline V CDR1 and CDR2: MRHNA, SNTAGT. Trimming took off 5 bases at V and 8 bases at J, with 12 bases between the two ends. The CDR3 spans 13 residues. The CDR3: CASSHKPTGELFF. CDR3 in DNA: TGTGCCAGCAGTCACAAACCGACTGGGGAGCTGTTTTTT.

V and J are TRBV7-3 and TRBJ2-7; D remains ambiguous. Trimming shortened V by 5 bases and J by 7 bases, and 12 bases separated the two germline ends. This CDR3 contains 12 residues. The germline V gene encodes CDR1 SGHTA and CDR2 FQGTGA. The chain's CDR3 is CASSLPPGEQYF. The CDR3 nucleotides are TGTGCCAGCAGCCTACCTCCCGGGGAGCAGTACTTC.

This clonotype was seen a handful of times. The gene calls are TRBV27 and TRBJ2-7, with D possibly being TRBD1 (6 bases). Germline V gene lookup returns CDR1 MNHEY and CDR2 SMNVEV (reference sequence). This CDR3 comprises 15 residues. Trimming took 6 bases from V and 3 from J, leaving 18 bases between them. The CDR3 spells CASSRPSAQGYEQYF. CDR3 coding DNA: TGTGCCAGCAGCCGTCCCTCGGCACAGGGCTACGAGCAGTACTTC.

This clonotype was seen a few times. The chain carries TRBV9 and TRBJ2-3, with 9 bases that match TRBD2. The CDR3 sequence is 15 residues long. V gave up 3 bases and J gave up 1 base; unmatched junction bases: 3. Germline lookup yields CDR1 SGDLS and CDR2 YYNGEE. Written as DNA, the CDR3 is TGTGCCAGCAGCGGCGGGGGGGGAGGCACAGATACGCAGTATTTT. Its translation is CASSGGGGGTDTQYF.

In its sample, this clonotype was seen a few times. The CDR3 bases are TGTGCCAGCAGCACCAGACAGAGTGGGACCATATATTTT. It translates to CASSTRQSGTIYF. The chain uses TRBV7-2 and TRBJ1-3; a possible D gene is TRBD1 (5 bases). The CDR3 is 13 residues long. The V gene's germline CDR1 is SGHTA and CDR2 FQGNSA. V lost 5 bases to trimming and J lost 10 bases, with 15 bases between them.

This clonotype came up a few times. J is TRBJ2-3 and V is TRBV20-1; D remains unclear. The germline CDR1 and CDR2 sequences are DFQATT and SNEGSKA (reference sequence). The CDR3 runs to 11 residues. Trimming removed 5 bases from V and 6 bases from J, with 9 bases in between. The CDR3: CSAPFMDTQYF. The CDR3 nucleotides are TGCAGTGCTCCCTTCATGGATACGCAGTATTTT.